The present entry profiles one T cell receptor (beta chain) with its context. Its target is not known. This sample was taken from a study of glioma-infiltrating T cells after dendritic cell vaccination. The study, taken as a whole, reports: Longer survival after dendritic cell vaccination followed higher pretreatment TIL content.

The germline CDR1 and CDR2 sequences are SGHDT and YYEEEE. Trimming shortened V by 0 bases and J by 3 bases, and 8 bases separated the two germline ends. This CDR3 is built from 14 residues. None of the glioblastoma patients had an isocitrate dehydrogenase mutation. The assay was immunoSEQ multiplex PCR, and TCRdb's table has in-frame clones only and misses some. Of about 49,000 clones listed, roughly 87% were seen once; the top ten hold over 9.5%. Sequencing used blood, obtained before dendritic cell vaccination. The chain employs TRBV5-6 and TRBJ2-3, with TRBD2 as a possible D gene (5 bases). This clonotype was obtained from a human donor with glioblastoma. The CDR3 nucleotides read TGTGCCAGCAGCTTGGGGCTAGCAACAGATACGCAGTATTTT. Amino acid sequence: CASSLGLATDTQYF.